This entry lists 25 T cell receptor beta chains sequenced from one sample in a study of control samples from healthy donors and cancer patients (dated by TCRdb to the early 2020s). Library construction relied on the immunoSEQ multiplex PCR assay. TCRdb's version of the immuneACCESS table is confined to in-frame rearrangements and falls short of the full clone set. An unresolved V gene accounts for under half of the shortfall where checked; the remainder is of unknown origin. The sample data list 85,000 to 95,000 clones, and about 87% of these were observed just once. The ten largest clones represent approximately 15% of the sample. Sequencing used blood. The receptors stem from a woman aged 65 to 85 in good health.

The V gene is TRBV27, the J gene TRBJ1-2; D is perhaps TRBD1 (6 bases). Germline CDR1 MNHEY, CDR2 SMNVEV (reference sequence). The CDR3 covers 13 residues. The V end was cut by 0 bases, the J end by 8 bases, with 10 bases between. CDR3 protein: CASSLSAGVGYTF. Here the CDR3 DNA reads TGTGCCAGCAGTTTATCGGCAGGGGTGGGCTACACCTTC.

The chain carries TRBV3-1 (or the pseudogene TRBV3-2) and TRBJ1-3, with a possible D match to TRBD1 (6 bases). Germline V gives CDR1 LGHDT, CDR2 YNNKEL (reference sequence). Trimming stripped 4 bases from V and 2 bases from J, with 9 bases between. This CDR3 region has 14 residues. The CDR3 bases are TGTGCCAGCAGCCCCAAGGGGGCTGGAAACACCATATATTTT. Translating it yields CASSPKGAGNTIYF.

The rearrangement links TRBV2 to TRBJ2-2, with TRBD1 identical over 7 bases. The CDR3 contains 15 residues. Per germline, CDR1 SNHLY and CDR2 FYNNEI. V was pared by 8 bases and J by 1 base, with 7 bases of the junction left unmatched. CDR3 protein: CASHQGQLNTGELFF. Written as DNA, the CDR3 is TGTGCCAGCCACCAGGGACAGCTGAACACCGGGGAGCTGTTTTTT.

This clone was seen once. The chain uses TRBV5-1 and TRBJ1-2, with 7 nucleotides matching TRBD1. The length of the CDR3 is 15 residues. V shed 0 bases, J shed 4 bases, and the junction held 6 bases outside the gene matches. Germline V gene lookup returns CDR1 SGHRS and CDR2 YFSETQ. The DNA for the CDR3 is TGCGCCAGCAGCTTGGGCCAGGGGGACCCCTATGGCTACACCTTC. Translating it yields CASSLGQGDPYGYTF.

The genes are TRBV28 and TRBJ2-1; TRBD1 might be the D (5 bases). This CDR3 spans 13 amino acids. Trimming took off 5 bases at V and 6 bases at J, with 11 bases between the two ends. In germline, CDR1 is MDHEN, CDR2 SYDVKM. The DNA for the CDR3 is TGTGCCAGCAGTGATGGGGCTAGCAATGAGCAGTTCTTC. It codes for CASSDGASNEQFF.

The chain carries TRBV11-3 and TRBJ2-1, with D perhaps TRBD1 or TRBD2 (7 bases each). Trimming took 1 base from V and 5 from J, leaving 12 bases between them. Per the germline V gene, CDR1 is SGHNT and CDR2 is YENEEA. The CDR3 runs 15 residues. Written as DNA, the CDR3 is TGTGCCAGCAGCTTAGGTGCAGGGGGGGACAATGAGCAGTTCTTC. The encoded protein is CASSLGAGGDNEQFF.

The chain has TRBV18 and TRBJ1-6, with TRBD1 matching 10 bases. V shed 5 bases, J shed 9 bases, and the junction held 7 bases outside the gene matches. The CDR3 extends over 15 amino acids. Germline V gives CDR1 KGHSH, CDR2 LQKENI. The CDR3 loop reads CASSTGQGWGSPLHF. The CDR3 nucleotides are TGTGCCAGCTCAACGGGACAGGGGTGGGGTTCACCCCTCCACTTT.

The chain employs TRBV15 and TRBJ1-5, with D uncertain. This CDR3 has 13 residues. The V end was cut by 0 bases, the J end by 10 bases, with 10 bases between. Germline V gene lookup returns CDR1 LNHNV and CDR2 YYDKDF (reference sequence). The CDR3 nucleotides read TGTGCCACCAGCAGAGATCGACACACACCCCAGCATTTT. Encoded protein: CATSRDRHTPQHF. The full variable domain, completed using reference TRBV15 and TRBJ1-5, is DAMVIQNPRYQVTQFGKPVTLSCSQTLNHNVMYWYQQKSSQAPKLLFHYYDKDFNNEADTPDNFQSRRPNTSFCFLDIRSPGLGDTAMYLCATSRDRHTPQHFGDGTRLSIL.

This clone was counted only a few times. The chain carries TRBV29-1 and TRBJ1-5; D is undetermined. The V end was cut by 4 bases, the J end by 8 bases, with 15 bases between. CDR1 and CDR2 from the germline V gene are SQVTM and ANQGSEA. The CDR3 totals 13 residues. DNA for the CDR3: TGCAGCGTTGTATGGAGTTACGGAGAGCCCCAGCATTTT. This codes for CSVVWSYGEPQHF.

The chain combines TRBV6-5 with TRBJ2-6, with D possibly matching TRBD2 (6 bases). The CDR3 totals 15 residues. The germline gives CDR1 MNHEY, CDR2 SVGAGI. Trimming cost V 6 bases and J 0 bases, with 9 bases left between them. This CDR3 is CASRSGSSGANVLTF. CDR3 bases: TGTGCCAGCAGATCCGGGAGCTCTGGGGCCAACGTCCTGACTTTC.

The J gene is TRBJ1-6, the V gene TRBV7-2, with a tentative D call TRBD1 (6 bases). The CDR3 consists of 16 residues. The germline V gene has CDR1 SGHTA and CDR2 FQGNSA. Trimming cost V 1 base and J 9 bases, with 16 bases left between them. CDR3: CASSLESAGVGSPLHF. The CDR3 region has the DNA TGTGCCAGCAGCTTAGAATCTGCAGGGGTCGGTTCACCCCTCCACTTT.

The V and J genes are TRBV5-1 and TRBJ2-7; D is uncertain. The germline CDR1 and CDR2 sequences are SGHRS and YFSETQ. The CDR3 is made up of 14 amino acids. V was clipped by 3 bases and J by 0 bases, with 10 bases between them. The CDR3 spells CASSSRHPSYEQYF. The CDR3 DNA reads as TGCGCCAGCAGCTCAAGGCACCCCTCCTACGAGCAGTACTTC.

V is TRBV7-9 and J is TRBJ1-5; D perhaps matches TRBD1 (5 bases). CDR1 is SEHNR and CDR2 is FQNEAQ in the germline V gene (reference sequence). Between the trimmed V and J ends, which lost 6 bases and 3 bases, there was a span of 15 bases. The CDR3 totals 15 residues. CDR3 amino acids: CASSPGGGNNQPQHF. CDR3 sequence (DNA): TGTGCCAGCAGTCCCGGTGGGGGGAACAATCAGCCCCAGCATTTT. Variable domain in full (rest from reference TRBV7-9 and TRBJ1-5): DTGVSQNPRHKITKRGQNVTFRCDPISEHNRLYWYRQTLGQGPEFLTYFQNEAQLEKSRLLSDRFSAERPKGSFSTLEIQRTEQGDSAMYLCASSPGGGNNQPQHFGDGTRLSIL.

The genes are TRBV4-1 and TRBJ2-5; D ambiguous. In germline, CDR1 is MGHRA, CDR2 YSYEKL. The CDR3 totals 13 residues. Trimming took 4 bases from V and 3 from J, leaving 9 bases between them. Here the CDR3 DNA reads TGCGCCAGCAGCCCGGCCGGAGAAGAGACCCAGTACTTC. Translating it yields CASSPAGEETQYF.

The V and J genes are TRBV7-9 and TRBJ1-1; D remains unclear. The germline gives CDR1 SEHNR, CDR2 FQNEAQ (reference sequence). The CDR3 covers 14 residues. Trimming pared 0 bases from V and 4 bases from J, leaving 9 bases between. The CDR3 nucleotides are TGTGCCAGCAGCTTAGCTGGAGGTTTCACTGAAGCTTTCTTT. This sequence encodes CASSLAGGFTEAFF.

This chain uses TRBV21-1 with TRBJ1-1; TRBD1 reflects the table's D call only, with no check against the DNA. TRBV21-1 is a pseudogene locus. The length of the CDR3 is 15 residues. CDR3 sequence: CASSSLADMNTEAFF. Written as DNA, the CDR3 is TGTGCCAGCAGCAGTCTGGCTGATATGAACACTGAAGCTTTCTTT.

V is TRBV20-1 and J is TRBJ1-1; no definite D call. The V and J ends lost 3 bases and 1 base respectively, with 9 bases between them. The CDR3 has 13 amino acids. The germline gives CDR1 DFQATT, CDR2 SNEGSKA (reference sequence). The CDR3: CSASDSQNTEAFF. CDR3 nucleotide sequence: TGCAGTGCTAGTGACTCCCAGAACACTGAAGCTTTCTTT.

V usage is TRBV5-4 and J usage is TRBJ2-2; 14 bases agree with TRBD2. The CDR3 sequence is 17 residues long. Germline assignment: CDR1 SGHNT and CDR2 YYREEE (reference sequence). Losses at the gene ends were 3 bases for V and 0 bases for J; bases not matched to a gene: 1. The CDR3 sequence is CASSSGLAGANTGELFF. In DNA form, the CDR3 reads TGTGCCAGCAGCTCGGGACTAGCGGGGGCGAACACCGGGGAGCTGTTTTTT.

This clone was seen only once. V usage is TRBV2 and J usage is TRBJ1-1; D might be TRBD1 (6 bases). Germline CDR1 SNHLY, CDR2 FYNNEI. The length of the CDR3 is 14 residues. The V end lost 5 bases, the J end lost 5 bases, and 15 bases lay between the germline ends. The CDR3 bases are TGTGCCAGCAGTTTAGGGGGGGGGAAGACTGAAGCTTTCTTT. Protein product: CASSLGGGKTEAFF.

The chain combines TRBV4-1 with TRBJ2-1; a possible D gene is TRBD2 (5 bases). V was pared by 0 bases and J by 10 bases, with 13 bases between. The CDR3 spans 14 residues. Germline V CDR1 and CDR2: MGHRA, YSYEKL. The CDR3 sequence: CASSQEDSATEQFF. The CDR3 coding sequence is TGCGCCAGCAGCCAAGAGGATAGCGCAACAGAGCAGTTCTTC.

This clone was recorded only once. V and J are TRBV2 and TRBJ2-7; perhaps D is TRBD1 or TRBD2 (6 bases each). Trimming stripped 4 bases from V and 6 bases from J, with 19 bases between. The CDR3 is 15 residues long. Germline lookup yields CDR1 SNHLY and CDR2 FYNNEI. The CDR3 spells CASSGIHRDSGEQYF. CDR3 coding DNA: TGTGCCAGCAGTGGGATTCACAGGGACTCCGGCGAGCAGTACTTC. The complete variable domain, with remaining parts taken from reference TRBV2 and TRBJ2-7, reads EPEVTQTPSHQVTQMGQEVILRCVPISNHLYFYWYRQILGQKVEFLVSFYNNEISEKSEIFDDQFSVERPDGSNFTLKIRSTKLEDSAMYFCASSGIHRDSGEQYFGPGTRLTVT.

The chain recombines TRBV6-2 or TRBV6-3 with TRBJ2-1, with D tentatively TRBD2 (6 bases). Germline V gene sequence: CDR1 MNHEY, CDR2 SVGEGT. Trimming removed 2 bases from V and 6 bases from J, with 11 bases in between. The CDR3 covers 14 residues. Here the CDR3 DNA reads TGTGCCAGCAGTTACCAGGGACTCCTCAATGAGCAGTTCTTC. Translated: CASSYQGLLNEQFF.

The chain carries TRBV6-5 and TRBJ1-6; the D is unclear. Germline V gives CDR1 MNHEY, CDR2 SVGAGI. V was clipped by 3 bases and J by 10 bases, with 10 bases between them. The CDR3 length is 13 residues. The CDR3 DNA is TGTGCCAGCAGTTATCAAATCGGGTCACCCCTCCACTTT. The encoded protein is CASSYQIGSPLHF.

The V call is TRBV1, the J call TRBJ2-1; the D call of TRBD2 is as the table states it, not checked on the DNA. TRBV1 is reported as a pseudogene. The CDR3 contains 12 residues. CDR3 coding DNA: TGCACCACTAAGCGGGAGTCCAATGAGCAGTTCTTC. Translating gives CTTKRESNEQFF.

A few counts support this clone. The chain has TRBV19 and TRBJ1-3, with 7 bases lining up with TRBD1. The CDR3 is 18 residues long. Germline CDR1 is LNHDA and CDR2 is SQIVND (reference sequence). Trimming cost V 4 bases and J 0 bases; bases outside gene matches: 12. The CDR3 DNA reads as TGTGCCAGTAGTACCAACCGGGTGGGGACAGACTCTGGAAACACCATATATTTT. Residues: CASSTNRVGTDSGNTIYF.